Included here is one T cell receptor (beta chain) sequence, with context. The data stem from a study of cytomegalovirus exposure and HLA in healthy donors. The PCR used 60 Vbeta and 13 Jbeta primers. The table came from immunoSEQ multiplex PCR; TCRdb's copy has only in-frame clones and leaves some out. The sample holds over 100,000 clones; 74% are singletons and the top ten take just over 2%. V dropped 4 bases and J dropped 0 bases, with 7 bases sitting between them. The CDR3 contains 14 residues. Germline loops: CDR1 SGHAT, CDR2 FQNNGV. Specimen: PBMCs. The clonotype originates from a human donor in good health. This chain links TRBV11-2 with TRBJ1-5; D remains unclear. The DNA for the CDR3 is TGTGCCAGCAGCTCGAAACTTAGCAATCAGCCCCAGCATTTT. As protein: CASSSKLSNQPQHF.